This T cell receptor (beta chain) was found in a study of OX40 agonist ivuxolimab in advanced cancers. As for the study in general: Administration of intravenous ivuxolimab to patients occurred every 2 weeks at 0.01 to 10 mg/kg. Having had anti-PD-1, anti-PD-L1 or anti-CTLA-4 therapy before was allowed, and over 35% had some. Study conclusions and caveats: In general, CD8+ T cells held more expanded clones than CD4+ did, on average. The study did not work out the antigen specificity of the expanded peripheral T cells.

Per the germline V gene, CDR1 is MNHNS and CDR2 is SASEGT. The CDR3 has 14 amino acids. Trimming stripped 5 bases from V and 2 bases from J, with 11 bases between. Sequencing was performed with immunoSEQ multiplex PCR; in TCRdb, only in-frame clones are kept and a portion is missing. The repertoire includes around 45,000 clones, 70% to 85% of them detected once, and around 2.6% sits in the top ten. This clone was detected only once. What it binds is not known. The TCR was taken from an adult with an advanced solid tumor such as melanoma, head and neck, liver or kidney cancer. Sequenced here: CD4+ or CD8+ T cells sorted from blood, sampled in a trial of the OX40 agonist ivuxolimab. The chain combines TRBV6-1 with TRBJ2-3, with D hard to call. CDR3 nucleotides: TGTGCCAGCAGTAAAGGGTCACTCACAGATACGCAGTATTTT. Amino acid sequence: CASSKGSLTDTQYF.